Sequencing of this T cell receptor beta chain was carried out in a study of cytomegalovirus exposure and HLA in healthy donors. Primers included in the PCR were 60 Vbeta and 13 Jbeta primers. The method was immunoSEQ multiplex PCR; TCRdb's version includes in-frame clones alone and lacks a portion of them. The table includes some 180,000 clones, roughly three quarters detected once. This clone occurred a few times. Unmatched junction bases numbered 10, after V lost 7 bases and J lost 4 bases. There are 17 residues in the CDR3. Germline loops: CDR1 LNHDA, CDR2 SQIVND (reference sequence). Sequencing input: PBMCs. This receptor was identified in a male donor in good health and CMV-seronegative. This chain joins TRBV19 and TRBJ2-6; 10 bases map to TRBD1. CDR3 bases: TGTGCCAGTAACTCCCGACAGGGGGCTACCGGGGCCAACGTCCTGACTTTC. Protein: CASNSRQGATGANVLTF.